Listed below are T cell receptor beta chains from one sample, sequenced in a study of blood T cell repertoires in COVID-19. Here immunoSEQ multiplex PCR was the method, and the copy in TCRdb shows in-frame clones only, minus some. The profile shows some 50,000 clones, less than 90% of them singletons. Material for sequencing was peripheral blood. The receptors originated from a middle-aged man with acute or convalescent COVID-19. The CDR3 runs from the conserved cysteine through the conserved F or W.

V: TRBV7-2; CDR3: CASSFDYFETQYF
V: TRBV3-1/TRBV3-2; CDR3: CASSQDPGRVNEKLFF
V: TRBV6-1; CDR3: CASSEGSGGFGYTF
V: TRBV2; CDR3: CASATISYGYTF
V: TRBV9; CDR3: CASSARAAGVYEQYF
V: TRBV5-1; CDR3: CASSFYDPGQGNEQFF
V: TRBV28; CDR3: CASSLAGMSADTQYF
V: TRBV18; CDR3: CASSQNQGGYQPQHF
V: TRBV2; CDR3: CASSESRGDYGYTF
V: TRBV19; CDR3: CASRPLSDREEKLFF
V: TRBV10-2; CDR3: CASSESNRGGVTDTQYF
V: TRBV24-1; CDR3: CATRSNRGQPGELFF
V: TRBV6-2/TRBV6-3; CDR3: CASSWFSDSQPQHF
V: TRBV28; CDR3: CASSTGTEETQYF
V: TRBV10-3; CDR3: CAISESAGGGEKLFF
V: TRBV3-1/TRBV3-2; CDR3: CASSQGEGTGFYEQYF
V: TRBV7-9; CDR3: CASSVGLAGGFNTGELFF
V: TRBV19; CDR3: CASSLQGAAYISGANVLTF
V: TRBV5-5; CDR3: CASSLGLTASNFNYGYTF
V: TRBV15; CDR3: CATSRQGARNTEAFF
V: TRBV21-1; CDR3: CASSKPQGFQPQHF
V: TRBV24-1; CDR3: CATSDRESEQYF
V: TRBV4-3; CDR3: CASSQLSGSGYEQYF
V: TRBV28; CDR3: CASSLTGIPNEKLFF
V: TRBV30; CDR3: CAWSFVPYEQYF
V: TRBV29-1; CDR3: CSAGDTYEQYF
V: TRBV27; CDR3: CASRIQGLHPYTQYF
V: TRBV19; CDR3: CASSKSGADTQYF
V: TRBV6-6; CDR3: CASSYSPGPLPYEQYF
V: TRBV2; CDR3: CASSFQGFTGELFF
V: TRBV7-2; CDR3: CASSTRQQDTQYF
V: TRBV28; CDR3: CASRHSNQPQHF
V: TRBV6-2/TRBV6-3; CDR3: CASSWTGTYEQYF
V: TRBV3-1/TRBV3-2; CDR3: CASSQSGTSGIRLEEQFF
V: TRBV3-1/TRBV3-2; CDR3: CASSQRGGARKETQYF
V: TRBV2; CDR3: CASSDPSDRGASADNEQFF
V: TRBV30; CDR3: CAWSKKGGTGNTIYF
V: TRBV5-1; CDR3: CASSYRDNTDTQYF
V: TRBV20-1; CDR3: CSARNGNTQYF
V: TRBV15; CDR3: CATSRALLAGVRDTQYF
V: TRBV3-1/TRBV3-2; CDR3: CASSQAGFSGNTIYF
V: TRBV21-1; CDR3: CASSKLGASNQPQHF
V: TRBV19; CDR3: CASSIGGPYSYEQYF
V: TRBV24-1; CDR3: CATSDPRRQGNYGYTF